This entry lists 22 T cell receptor beta chains sequenced from one sample in a study of Graves' ophthalmopathy and Graves' hyperthyroidism. CDR3 regions of TCR beta were amplified from RNA transcripts. An initial RT-PCR round employing HTBI primers preceded a second-round multiplex PCR. From the multiplex PCR reads, TCRdb called clonotypes with MiXCR, one entry per CDR3 protein. In the table there are over a million distinct CDR3 sequences, around a third of which are singletons. The sample consisted of peripheral blood or thyroid tissue (not recorded which). These receptor sequences come from an adult man with Graves' hyperthyroidism.

Regarding this clonotype: This may stem from a read error, because a much larger clone lies one nucleotide away. It is likely a read error, because the conserved phenylalanine at the end of the CDR3 is missing. The chain joins TRBV11-2 to TRBJ1-2; D possibly corresponds to TRBD1 (5 bases). In germline, CDR1 is SGHAT, CDR2 FQNNGV. Trimming took off 7 bases at V and 4 bases at J, with 16 bases between the two ends. The CDR3 length is 14 residues. The CDR3: CASTKLLGTYGYTV. For the CDR3, the DNA is TGTGCCAGCACCAAACTCCTGGGGACCTATGGCTACACCGTC.

This clonotype was observed a single time. CDR3 loop: CASSSSGTGGGNQPQHF. CDR3 in DNA: TGCGCCAGCAGCTCATCCGGGACAGGGGGGGGCAATCAGCCCCAGCATTTT. The V and J genes are TRBV5-1 and TRBJ1-5, with TRBD1 matching 11 bases. With 3 bases clipped from V and 2 bases from J, the junction kept 7 bases outside the gene matches. Germline lookup yields CDR1 SGHRS and CDR2 YFSETQ. This CDR3 is built from 17 residues.

This clonotype came up many times. This sequence joins TRBV2 and TRBJ1-5; tentatively, D is TRBD1 (5 bases). Per germline, CDR1 SNHLY and CDR2 FYNNEI. V was shortened by 4 bases and J by 2 bases, with 9 bases between the two germline ends. The CDR3 has 14 residues. The CDR3 loop is CASSARDGNQPQHF. CDR3 sequence (DNA): TGTGCCAGCAGTGCAAGGGACGGCAATCAGCCCCAGCATTTT.

The chain has TRBV7-6 and TRBJ2-7; D is unclear. The germline gives CDR1 SGHVS, CDR2 FNYEAQ. V was pared by 5 bases and J by 2 bases, with 13 bases between. There are 14 residues in the CDR3. The CDR3 region has the DNA TGTGCCAGCAGCGCTGGCCAGCTCACCTACGAGCAGTACTTC. Protein sequence: CASSAGQLTYEQYF.

The V gene is TRBV24-1, the J gene TRBJ2-5, with D maybe TRBD2 (8 bases). Germline V gene data show CDR1 as KGHDR and CDR2 as SFDVKD. Trimming took 1 base from V and 1 from J, leaving 12 bases between them. CDR3 size: 16 residues. This CDR3 is CATSDFSGTVQETQYF. CDR3 DNA: TGTGCCACCAGTGATTTTAGCGGGACAGTCCAAGAGACCCAGTACTTC.

The chain links TRBV7-9 to TRBJ1-4; D is ambiguous. CDR1 SEHNR and CDR2 FQNEAQ come from the germline V gene (reference sequence). The CDR3 loop spans 14 amino acids. V lost 2 bases to trimming and J lost 3 bases, with 7 bases between them. The CDR3 nucleotides are TGTGCCAGCAGCTTAAGGGAGGCTAATGAAAAACTGTTTTTT. Amino acid sequence: CASSLREANEKLFF.

The DNA of the CDR3 is TGTGCCAGCAGTAAGGACAGTTATTTCTATAATTCACCCCTCCACTTT. Translation gives CASSKDSYFYNSPLHF. The chain links TRBV12-3 or TRBV12-4 to TRBJ1-6, with D possibly matching TRBD1 (6 bases). The CDR3 is made up of 16 amino acids. With 5 bases removed from V and 3 bases from J, the gap between germline ends came to 14 bases.

The CDR3 nucleotides are TGTGCCAGCAGCCGAGGGACTCGTCGTGACGATGGCTACACCTTC. As protein: CASSRGTRRDDGYTF. The V and J genes are TRBV5-6 and TRBJ1-2; D is perhaps TRBD1 (5 bases). The V gene lost 4 bases and the J gene lost 6 bases, with 19 bases spanning the gap. CDR3 length equals 15 residues. The germline V gene has CDR1 SGHDT and CDR2 YYEEEE.

The genes are TRBV10-3 and TRBJ1-2, with a possible D match to TRBD1 (6 bases). The CDR3 contains 14 residues. V lost 4 bases, J lost 7 bases, and 16 bases lay in between. Germline CDR1 reads ENHRY; CDR2 reads SYGVKD. CDR3 protein: CAISAPGGASGYTF. CDR3 coding DNA: TGTGCCATCAGTGCCCCCGGGGGGGCGAGTGGCTACACCTTC.

This clonotype was seen repeatedly, ten times or more. The rearrangement uses TRBV2 and TRBJ2-2, with TRBD2 matching over 9 bases. This CDR3 is built from 15 residues. CDR1 and CDR2 from the germline V gene are SNHLY and FYNNEI. Losses at the gene ends were 3 bases for V and 6 bases for J; bases not matched to a gene: 5. The DNA of the CDR3 is TGTGCCAGCAGTGAGGGACTAGCTTTCTCCGGGGAGCTGTTTTTT. This gives the protein CASSEGLAFSGELFF.

This chain uses TRBV7-3 with TRBJ2-2; 8 nucleotides align to TRBD2. Unmatched junction bases numbered 14, after V lost 5 bases and J lost 6 bases. Germline V gene lookup returns CDR1 SGHTA and CDR2 FQGTGA. The CDR3 has 17 amino acids. DNA of the CDR3: TGTGCCAGCAGCATAAATATCGACCTAGCGGGCGCCGGGGAGCTGTTTTTT. Its translation is CASSINIDLAGAGELFF.

This clonotype was recorded many times. The chain joins TRBV12-3 or TRBV12-4 to TRBJ1-4; a weak D match, TRBD1 (6 bases). Trimming left V 6 bases short and J 4 bases short, with 15 bases between. This CDR3 has 15 amino acids. CDR3 sequence (DNA): TGTGCCAGCAGGCCACAGGGCTTGGGTAATGAAAAACTGTTTTTT. Translating it yields CASRPQGLGNEKLFF.

The chain recombines TRBV7-9 with TRBJ1-1; no firm D call. The CDR3 has 13 residues. V lost 6 bases and J lost 6, with 14 bases in between. Germline assignment: CDR1 SEHNR and CDR2 FQNEAQ (reference sequence). The CDR3 reads CASRRTPAAEAFF. CDR3 in DNA: TGTGCCAGCAGACGAACACCCGCTGCTGAAGCTTTCTTT.

This clonotype was picked up many times. This chain joins TRBV5-1 and TRBJ2-5, with D perhaps matching TRBD2 (6 bases). Trimming left V 4 bases short and J 4 bases short, with 20 bases between. Germline CDR1 and CDR2: SGHRS and YFSETQ. The CDR3 extends over 16 amino acids. CDR3 DNA: TGCGCCAGCAGCCTGAATAGCGGAAACTCAATAGAGACCCAGTACTTC. Translation: CASSLNSGNSIETQYF.

The rearrangement joins TRBV29-1 to TRBJ1-1; TRBD1 aligns across 8 bases. The CDR3 is 14 residues long. Germline trimming cut 6 bases from V and 13 bases from J; bases unmatched to any gene: 19. Germline CDR1 SQVTM, CDR2 ANQGSEA. The CDR3 loop is CSVVTGEILSGSFF. CDR3 nucleotides: TGCAGCGTGGTGACAGGGGAGATTCTCTCCGGTAGTTTCTTT.

In regard to this clonotype: Relative to the germline gene, one junction end is altered; a read error may explain this. The J gene is TRBJ2-2, the V gene TRBV10-3; D uncertain. CDR1 is ENHRY, CDR2 SYGVKD, per germline. The CDR3 is made up of 17 amino acids. The CDR3 region has the DNA TGTGCCAGCAGTTACTCGGCCGCTTTGGCAAGCATCGGGGAGCTGTTTTTT. Its translation is CASSYSAALASIGELFF.

The chain uses TRBV2 and TRBJ1-2, with a weak D call TRBD1 (6 bases). V was clipped by 7 bases and J by 7 bases, with 22 bases between them. CDR1 and CDR2 (germline): SNHLY, FYNNEI. This CDR3 has 15 amino acids. The CDR3 DNA reads TGTGCCAGCAACTTCCGCGCCGGGACACTCTCTGGCTACACCTTC. It codes for CASNFRAGTLSGYTF.

The J gene is TRBJ2-2, the V gene TRBV6-6; 7 bases align to TRBD2. The CDR3 runs to 17 residues. Unmatched junction bases numbered 9, after V lost 0 bases and J lost 5 bases. Germline-derived CDR1 and CDR2 are MNHNY and SVGAGI (reference sequence). CDR3 sequence: CASSYSMAGVGTGELFF. CDR3 bases: TGTGCCAGCAGTTACTCGATGGCGGGGGTAGGAACCGGGGAGCTGTTTTTT.

V gene TRBV5-4 combines with J gene TRBJ1-1; D may be TRBD1 (5 bases). This CDR3 is 11 amino acids long. The germline gives CDR1 SGHNT, CDR2 YYREEE (reference sequence). V lost 4 bases to trimming and J lost 12 bases, with 13 bases between them. Written as DNA, the CDR3 is TGTGCCAGCAGCCGGGGGGTATCGTCTTTCTTT. Its translation is CASSRGVSSFF.

This chain connects TRBV20-1 to TRBJ2-7; TRBD1 agrees at 9 bases. Germline V CDR1 and CDR2: DFQATT, SNEGSKA (reference sequence). V lost 2 bases, J lost 5 bases, and 4 bases stayed unmatched. The CDR3 is 13 amino acids. The CDR3 DNA reads as TGCAGTGCTAGACCGGGACAGGGTAACGAGCAGTACTTC. This codes for CSARPGQGNEQYF.

This clonotype was observed at least ten times. V and J are TRBV15 and TRBJ2-6; either TRBD1 or TRBD2 may fit D (6 bases each). V lost 1 base, J lost 2 bases, and 24 bases lay in between. The CDR3 consists of 21 residues. CDR1 and CDR2 (germline): LNHNV, YYDKDF (reference sequence). The CDR3 region has the DNA TGTGCCACCAGCAGAGCCGGGGGCGCTACCCTTTTATCTCCTGGGGCCAACGTCCTGACTTTC. Encoded protein: CATSRAGGATLLSPGANVLTF.

The V and J genes are TRBV10-3 and TRBJ2-5; D call uncertain. CDR1 is ENHRY, CDR2 SYGVKD, per germline. Trimming cost V 7 bases and J 5 bases, with 8 bases left between them. The CDR3 consists of 11 residues. The CDR3 sequence is CAIKEQETQYF. The DNA of the CDR3 is TGTGCCATCAAAGAACAGGAGACCCAGTACTTC.